This entry lists 22 T cell receptor beta chains sequenced from one sample in a study of STAT5B mutations in CD4+ large granular lymphocyte leukemia. Repertoires were generated with immunoSEQ multiplex PCR, while TCRdb's copy carries only in-frame clones and drops some. The table lists more than 35,000 clones, roughly 85% of them singletons. Sequenced input: CD4+ T cells from blood buffy coats. These TCRs come from a human donor in good health.

The rearrangement links TRBV10-1 to TRBJ2-5; D is undetermined. Germline CDR1 and CDR2: WNHNN and SYGVQD (reference sequence). V was cut by 4 bases and J by 4 bases, with 10 bases left in between. The CDR3 is made up of 13 amino acids. CDR3 region: CASSGIRGETQYF. CDR3 bases: TGCGCCAGCAGTGGGATTCGAGGAGAGACCCAGTACTTC.

The rearrangement uses TRBV5-4 and TRBJ2-2; D unclear. Trimming left V 4 bases short and J 1 base short, with 8 bases between. Germline CDR1 is SGHNT and CDR2 is YYREEE (reference sequence). The length of the CDR3 is 14 residues. CDR3 nucleotides: TGTGCCAGCAGCCCGGCGGAGAACACCGGGGAGCTGTTTTTT. It is translated as CASSPAENTGELFF. Complete variable domain (other parts from reference TRBV5-4 and TRBJ2-2): ETGVTQSPTHLIKTRGQQVTLRCSSQSGHNTVSWYQQALGQGPQFIFQYYREEENGRGNFPPRFSGLQFPNYSSELNVNALELDDSALYLCASSPAENTGELFFGEGSRLTVL.

The chain is built from TRBV7-9 and TRBJ1-1, with no clear D. This CDR3 has 11 residues. Trimming shortened V by 5 bases and J by 7 bases, and 8 bases separated the two germline ends. The germline CDR1 and CDR2 sequences are SEHNR and FQNEAQ (reference sequence). The chain's CDR3 is CASSTRVEAFF. The CDR3, as DNA: TGTGCCAGCAGCACCCGGGTTGAAGCTTTCTTT.

The gene calls are TRBV19 and TRBJ2-6; 10 bases map to TRBD1. Per germline, CDR1 LNHDA and CDR2 SQIVND (reference sequence). V shed 3 bases, J shed 2 bases, and the junction held 1 base outside the gene matches. CDR3 size: 16 residues. CDR3 in amino acids: CASSMGTGAGANVLTF. The CDR3 DNA reads as TGTGCCAGTAGTATGGGGACAGGGGCTGGGGCCAACGTCCTGACTTTC.

This clone was counted once. The chain couples TRBV6-5 to TRBJ1-2; no clear D gene. This CDR3 comprises 11 residues. In germline, CDR1 is MNHEY, CDR2 SVGAGI. Trimming removed 7 bases from V and 8 bases from J, with 11 bases in between. The CDR3 coding sequence is TGTGCCAGCATCGAATACGGGGGCTACACCTTC. Residues: CASIEYGGYTF.

For the CDR3, the DNA is TGTGCCAGCAGTTCGGGACAGAGAGTCTACTATGGCTACACCTTC. It is translated as CASSSGQRVYYGYTF. The chain uses TRBV6-5 and TRBJ1-2; 7 positions agree with TRBD1. The CDR3 sequence is 15 residues long. The ends lost 4 bases at V and 3 bases at J; junction bases unmatched: 8. Germline V gene data show CDR1 as MNHEY and CDR2 as SVGAGI.

This clone has a handful of counts. This chain uses TRBV25-1 with TRBJ1-1; perhaps TRBD1 as D (5 bases). Trimming took off 7 bases at V and 1 base at J, with 10 bases between the two ends. From germline, CDR1 is MGHDK and CDR2 SYGVNS. The CDR3 consists of 13 residues. The CDR3 DNA reads TGTGCCAGCATGGGGCAGGGGAACACTGAAGCTTTCTTT. The encoded protein is CASMGQGNTEAFF.

V and J are TRBV20-1 and TRBJ1-2; TRBD1 might be the D (5 bases). The V end lost 3 bases, the J end lost 7 bases, and 9 bases lay between the germline ends. The CDR3 spans 11 residues. Germline values: CDR1 DFQATT, CDR2 SNEGSKA (reference sequence). CDR3 DNA sequence: TGCAGTGCTAGGGGGGGTCGTGGCTACACCTTC. Translating it yields CSARGGRGYTF.

The chain uses TRBV5-1 and TRBJ1-1; 7 bases are a match to TRBD1. The germline CDR1 and CDR2 sequences are SGHRS and YFSETQ. With 4 bases clipped from V and 1 base from J, the junction kept 7 bases outside the gene matches. This CDR3 region has 15 residues. The CDR3 region has the DNA TGCGCCAGCAGCGCCTATTCAGGGGGGAACACTGAAGCTTTCTTT. It codes for CASSAYSGGNTEAFF.

The chain links TRBV28 to TRBJ2-3; 13 bases match TRBD2. This CDR3 spans 14 amino acids. Trimming at V came to 3 bases and at J to 10 bases, leaving 4 bases not matched to a gene. Germline CDR1 reads MDHEN; CDR2 reads SYDVKM. CDR3 sequence (DNA): TGTGCCAGCAGTTTGGGACTAGCGGGATCCGCGCAGTATTTT. This translates into CASSLGLAGSAQYF.

DNA of the CDR3: TGTGCCAGCAGCCGCAAGGGGGCAGAGGATGAGCAGTTCTTC. Encoded protein: CASSRKGAEDEQFF. J is TRBJ2-1 and V is TRBV7-2; the match to TRBD1 covers 7 bases. V lost 5 bases and J lost 8; bases outside the gene matches: 9. The CDR3 is 14 residues long. Germline CDR1 is SGHTA and CDR2 is FQGNSA.

The V call is TRBV5-1, the J call TRBJ2-7, with D tentatively TRBD1 (6 bases). Trimming took 4 bases from V and 3 from J, leaving 14 bases between them. Germline CDR1 reads SGHRS; CDR2 reads YFSETQ. This CDR3 is 14 amino acids long. DNA of the CDR3: TGCGCCAGCAGCCCCCGGACAGCCAACTACGAGCAGTACTTC. It yields the protein CASSPRTANYEQYF. Supplemented by reference TRBV5-1 and TRBJ2-7, the full variable domain reads KAGVTQTPRYLIKTRGQQVTLSCSPISGHRSVSWYQQTPGQGLQFLFEYFSETQRNKGNFPGRFSGRQFSNSRSEMNVSTLELGDSALYLCASSPRTANYEQYFGPGTRLTVT.

This chain connects TRBV30 to TRBJ2-4; TRBD2 is a possible D gene (5 bases). Germline V gives CDR1 GTSNPN, CDR2 SVGIG (reference sequence). The CDR3 extends over 15 amino acids. V was cut by 3 bases and J by 0 bases, with 12 bases left in between. The DNA of the CDR3 is TGTGCCTGGAGCGGGAAGACTGTAGCCAAAAACATTCAGTACTTC. Translated: CAWSGKTVAKNIQYF.

The gene calls are TRBV7-9 and TRBJ1-4, with D possibly TRBD1 on 6 matching bases. The germline V and J ends were trimmed by 0 bases and 6 bases, with 11 bases remaining between them. CDR1 and CDR2 (germline): SEHNR, FQNEAQ (reference sequence). This CDR3 is built from 15 residues. CDR3: CASSLARTDHEKLFF. CDR3 nucleotide sequence: TGTGCCAGCAGCTTAGCGCGGACAGACCATGAAAAACTGTTTTTT.

The chain uses TRBV2 and TRBJ2-3, with 7 bases identical to TRBD2. CDR3 size: 14 residues. Germline V gene lookup returns CDR1 SNHLY and CDR2 FYNNEI. The V and J ends lost 6 bases and 1 base, in that order; junction bases with no gene match: 4. The CDR3 here is CASSLRGGTDTQYF. In DNA, the CDR3 is TGTGCCAGCAGCCTTCGGGGGGGCACAGATACGCAGTATTTT.

The chain combines TRBV18 with TRBJ2-3, with a tentative D call TRBD2 (6 bases). Between the trimmed V and J ends, which lost 3 bases and 2 bases, there was a span of 12 bases. The CDR3 has 15 amino acids. Germline V CDR1 and CDR2: KGHSH, LQKENI. DNA of the CDR3: TGTGCCAGCTCACCGGACCGCGGGGCCACAGATACGCAGTATTTT. Its protein product is CASSPDRGATDTQYF.

The chain has TRBV27 and TRBJ1-2; D is perhaps TRBD1 (6 bases). The CDR3 extends over 14 amino acids. The V gene lost 5 bases and the J gene lost 8 bases, with 18 bases spanning the gap. CDR1 and CDR2 from the germline V gene are MNHEY and SMNVEV (reference sequence). The CDR3 DNA reads TGTGCCAGCAGTGTCCGGGACACCGGTTACGGCTACACCTTC. As protein: CASSVRDTGYGYTF.

To note about this clone: At one end the junction does not follow the germline gene, possibly because of a read error. V usage is TRBV7-7 and J usage is TRBJ2-3, with D perhaps given as TRBD1 or TRBD2 (5 bases each). The CDR3 consists of 13 residues. From germline, CDR1 is SSHAT and CDR2 FNYEAQ (reference sequence). The CDR3: CASSLEGPRSLYF. The CDR3 DNA reads TGTGCTAGCAGCTTAGAGGGACCACGTAGTCTGTATTTT. Drawing the rest from reference TRBV7-7 and TRBJ2-3, the complete variable domain is GAGVSQSPRYKVTKRGQDVTLRCDPISSHATLYWYQQALGQGPEFLTYFNYEAQPDKSGLPSDRFSAERPEGSISTLTIQRTEQRDSAMYRCASSLEGPRSLYFGPGTRLTVL.

The genes are TRBV5-6 and TRBJ2-7; TRBD2 matches 8 bases. This CDR3 region has 15 residues. Germline CDR1 is SGHDT and CDR2 is YYEEEE. The junction had 8 bases not matched to a gene; V was cut back by 0 bases and J by 6 bases. CDR3 loop: CASSLAAGERGEQYF. The CDR3 region has the DNA TGTGCCAGCAGCTTGGCAGCGGGAGAGAGAGGCGAGCAGTACTTC.

In its sample, this clone was seen once. The chain recombines TRBV5-4 with TRBJ2-3; TRBD2 aligns across 7 bases. This CDR3 is 14 amino acids long. V gave up 2 bases and J gave up 3 bases; unmatched junction bases: 3. Germline lookup yields CDR1 SGHNT and CDR2 YYREEE (reference sequence). The CDR3 loop reads CASSFGGGTDTQYF. The CDR3 region has the DNA TGTGCCAGCAGCTTTGGGGGGGGAACAGATACGCAGTATTTT.

The rearrangement joins TRBV27 to TRBJ2-7; D is unclear. CDR3 size: 14 residues. Per germline, CDR1 MNHEY and CDR2 SMNVEV (reference sequence). Between the trimmed V and J ends, which lost 8 bases and 4 bases, there was a span of 18 bases. CDR3 loop: CASSTQQQQYEQYF. CDR3 bases: TGTGCCAGCTCAACACAGCAGCAGCAGTACGAGCAGTACTTC.

The chain is built from TRBV28 and TRBJ2-2; possibly TRBD1 for D (5 bases). Trimming stripped 4 bases from V and 8 bases from J, with 5 bases between. Germline lookup yields CDR1 MDHEN and CDR2 SYDVKM. CDR3 length: 11 amino acids. CDR3 in DNA: TGTGCCAGCAGTTCAGGGGGGGAGCTGTTTTTT. It specifies CASSSGGELFF. The full variable domain, with the rest looked up from reference TRBV28 and TRBJ2-2, is DVKVTQSSRYLVKRTGEKVFLECVQDMDHENMFWYRQDPGLGLRLIYFSYDVKMKEKGDIPEGYSVSREKKERFSLILESASTNQTSMYLCASSSGGELFFGEGSRLTVL.